The sequence of this T cell receptor (beta chain) was determined in a study of blood T cell repertoires in COVID-19. Across the study: Specimens from acute and convalescent COVID-19 originated in the United States, Italy and Spain.

As processed by the authors: The authors estimated nucleated cell counts from reference gene primer amplification. The protocol was immunoSEQ multiplex PCR, while the TCRdb copy is restricted to in-frame clones and leaves out a portion. V, J and clone size are taken as reported in that table, and D and trimming were inferred from the DNA itself. The table includes 200,000 to 300,000 clones, roughly 85% detected once. CDR3 length equals 14 residues. Trimming removed 1 base at V and 1 base at J, with 7 bases between. Germline CDR1 reads SGDLS; CDR2 reads YYNGEE. Assignments of participants to cohorts depended upon their own reported clinical history.

This clonotype originated in a woman aged 45-65 years with acute COVID-19. Sequenced material: PBMCs or T cells enriched from blood (not recorded which). The genes are TRBV9 and TRBJ2-3; D gene uncertain. Here the CDR3 DNA reads TGTGCCAGCAGCGTACGAGGAGGCACAGATACGCAGTATTTT. Protein product: CASSVRGGTDTQYF. Supplemented by reference TRBV9 and TRBJ2-3, the full variable domain reads DSGVTQTPKHLITATGQRVTLRCSPRSGDLSVYWYQQSLDQGLQFLIQYYNGEERAKGNILERFSAQQFPDLHSELNLSSLELGDSALYFCASSVRGGTDTQYFGPGTRLTVL.